Included here is one T cell receptor (beta chain) sequence, with context. This clone was picked up one time. The clone's antigen remains unknown. Base qualities are missing; no much larger clone stands one base away. The cohort was made up of approximately 700 healthy bone marrow donors. At the time of sampling, all cohort members were nominally healthy, though unrecorded immune exposures were likely present. The donor was CMV seronegative and was included in the group of approximately 350 seronegative cohort members. A peripheral blood sample was provided by each donor, and peripheral blood mononuclear cells were used for TCR beta sequencing. Genomic DNA extraction from the blood cell samples was performed with the Qiagen DNeasy Blood Extraction Kit. This specimen comes from a study of cytomegalovirus exposure and HLA in healthy donors (TCRdb year 2017). Study-wide context: According to an earlier analysis of 550 to 750 of the donors, about 170 million T cells yielded 90 million to 140 million unique TCR beta sequences and around 280 Gb of sequence data. Around 320 gigabases of sequencing data and tens of millions of unique TCR sequences were included in an early release covering about 700 HLA-typed donors. Among the roughly 400 genotyped donors, approximately 81% belonged to the genetic ancestry cluster associated with self-reported Caucasian donors. The study aimed to test whether signatures of past pathogen exposure could be identified by cataloging public T cell receptors. The study used immunosequencing to profile the T cell repertoires of under 700 subjects and linked those repertoires to cytomegalovirus serostatus. Along with the approximately 600-subject first cohort, a separate validation cohort of 120 different subjects was used. To predict cytomegalovirus infection status, the study brought together high-throughput TCR immunosequencing, statistical association of individual TCRs with disease status, and machine learning. A later analysis re-examined previously published TCR beta repertoires from roughly 720 donors and added high-resolution HLA genotyping to investigate patterns of TCR occurrence. In the later analysis, no new phenotypic data were used to find candidate immune exposures; instead, reliance was placed on TCR beta sequences and their occurrence across donors. In an earlier analysis of about 590 of the donors, high-throughput TCR beta sequencing was used to judge whether each TCR beta V gene segment behaved as functional or pseudogenic. Donor age, sex, ethnicity and CMV serostatus were compiled together with the repertoire data. A later genetic analysis used genome-wide SNP genotypes for about 65% of the 666 donors, treating that subset as a discovery cohort. Every repertoire in the discovery cohort had been generated on one and the same sequencing platform. HLA typing included class I and class II loci at four-digit resolution. The number of typed donors differed by locus: roughly 620-640 for A, B, C, DRB1 and DQB1; some 540 for DQA1; approximately 600 for DPA1; and 400 to 480 for DPB1. About 5 DR-DQ haplotypes were handled as single units for association and clustering, since linkage in the cohort was strong. Across about 380 genotyped donors of the cohort, an average of roughly 250,000 unique TCR beta nucleotide sequences per donor were sequenced, and roughly 20% of those sequences were non-productive.

Library prep was done by the immunoSEQ multiplex PCR assay. A mixture of 60 forward primers for TCR Vbeta segments and 13 reverse primers for TCR Jbeta segments was used in the multiplex PCR. Amplification of the CDR3 region of rearranged TCR beta genes was performed with a multiplex PCR assay on genomic DNA. On the Illumina HiSeq System, the amplified TCR beta libraries were sequenced as 87-base-pair reads. Per the original workflow: A later analysis counted approximately 74 million unique TCR beta chains across the 700 or so repertoires, and 10 million to 11 million of these chains were shared by at least two donors. To remove PCR and sequencing errors, raw reads were error-corrected and collapsed into unique sequences using a nearest-neighbor algorithm that merged closely related sequences. V, D and J gene segments were assigned by aligning CDR3 sequences to IMGT reference sequences. For a sequence to be retained, a match of at least six nucleotides was required to both a V gene segment and a J gene segment. A rearrangement was called productive if the CDR3 had no stop codons and remained in frame with V and J, and every other rearrangement was called non-productive. Following IMGT convention, CDR3 was defined as the stretch from the second conserved V-encoded cysteine to the conserved J-encoded phenylalanine. Sequences without an unambiguous match to a single V gene segment were excluded from the earlier analysis of about 640 of the donors. In an earlier analysis of approximately 590 of the donors, V segments were called functional above 56.7% productive rearrangements and were called segregating when the between-donor standard deviation exceeded 5%. A statistical classification framework was developed to diagnose cytomegalovirus status using the catalog of TCR beta chain sequences. In a later analysis, TCR nucleotide sequences were compared against IMGT/GENE-DB human TR gene sequences so that V and J genes could be assigned. In a later analysis, CDR3 sequences and most-parsimonious VDJ recombination scenarios were assigned using the TCRdist pipeline. A later analysis defined each TCR beta chain by its CDR3 amino acid sequence plus V-gene family, and excluded reads lacking a unique V-gene family. A later analysis removed over 500 highly shared, low-generation-probability nucleotide sequences to deal with suspected cross-contamination and a sequencing artifact. In a later analysis, a clonal expansion index was calculated for each public chain from normalized within-repertoire ranks of inferred template counts. In a later analysis, generation probabilities were computed with a VDJ recombination model fitted to out-of-frame rearrangements, and the resulting probabilities were checked against IGoR. In a later analysis, hypergeometric tests were used to score TCR-TCR, TCR-HLA and TCR-CMV co-occurrence, with a repertoire-size bias correction applied to TCR pairs. To estimate false discovery rates, a later analysis permuted the HLA or CMV assignments 20 times. In a later analysis, co-occurring TCRs were grouped with DBSCAN, and TCRdist sequence similarity was added when clustering was performed within HLA-allele-positive subsets. Repertoires with fewer than 30,000 or more than 120,000 public chains, plus five repertoires with anomalous nucleotide sharing, were excluded from co-occurrence clustering. Not all clones reach the TCRdb copy of this immuneACCESS table, which keeps in-frame sequences only. Checked studies attribute under half of the gap to unresolved V genes and leave the rest unexplained. V, J and clone size are taken as reported in that table, and D and trimming were inferred from the DNA itself. The sample has more than 150,000 clones on record, around 73% of them singletons. The ten largest clones take up more than 1.2% of the sample.

The full study reports these points: In a later analysis, HLA-associated TCR beta chains were found to be more clonally expanded and to have lower generation probabilities than equally common non-associated chains. In an earlier analysis of fewer than 700 of the donors, most TCR beta V segments appeared in productive rearrangements about 90% or about 30% of the time, broadly matching IMGT annotations. Presence/absence analyses assumed roughly uniform sequencing depth across donors, an assumption that may not hold. It was suggested by the authors that the approach could potentially be generalized to other disease states and immunological phenotypes. A cluster of highly shared sequence variants was judged likely to be a technical artifact of the sequencing pipeline. The earlier analysis of approximately 590 of the donors excluded approximately 15 rarely observed V segments, including chromosome 9 orphons, because counts were too low. According to a later analysis, parvovirus B19, influenza, CMV and Epstein-Barr virus appeared linked to several top co-occurrence clusters. For the cohort, immune exposure information was limited to CMV serostatus. The classifier was reported to diagnose cytomegalovirus status with high specificity and sensitivity in both the original and validation cohorts. According to a later analysis, most CMV-associated TCR beta chains appeared to be HLA-restricted, and the HLA associations seemed to be driven largely by CMV exposure. Correlated functional status among segregating V segments might be attributable to linkage disequilibrium, but an unknown experimental factor could not be ruled out. A further reported finding was that TCR beta sequences accurately predicted the HLA-A and HLA-B alleles for most subjects in the first cohort. The study listed 150 to 200 TCR beta chains as associated with cytomegalovirus. In a later analysis, the rate of TCR association differed among HLA loci, with DRB1 alleles having the most associated TCRs and HLA-C alleles having the fewest. Three of the identified cytomegalovirus-associated TCR beta chains were confirmed in vitro to be specific for cytomegalovirus antigens. Strong co-occurrence of HLA alleles, especially DR and DQ, made assigning TCR associations to individual alleles difficult. According to a later genetic analysis, donors in an Asian-associated ancestry cluster had fewer N-insertions in productive TCRs than the approximately 650-donor mean. Most TCR sequences were seen in very few donors, while some public TCRs were found in many individuals. HLA typing was unavailable for some donors at each locus, so association tests used only the typed subset. At a false discovery rate of 0.05, a later analysis linked under 20,000 TCR beta sequences to specific HLA alleles. An association between a missense DCLRE1C variant and V-gene and J-gene trimming of TCR beta chains was found in a later genetic analysis and replicated in an independent cohort. This cohort had only TCR beta chains sequenced, and the lack of alpha or paired-chain data limited which features could be detected.

The TCR sequence derives from a male donor in good health and CMV-seronegative. The material sequenced was PBMCs.

The CDR3 protein sequence reads: CASSLGAASTDTQYF. The DNA sequence follows: TGTGCCAGCAGTTTGGGAGCGGCTAGCACAGATACGCAGTATTTT. The receptor chain draws on TRBV27 and TRBJ2-3; a weak D assignment points to TRBD2 (5 bases agree). The germline V gene (reference sequence) specifies MNHEY as CDR1 and SMNVEV as CDR2. V is pared back by 3 bases and J by 0 bases, with 10 bases lying between the germline termini. Including the terminal cysteine and phenylalanine, the CDR3 comprises 15 residues. The entry retains the CDR3 DNA only, 45 bases that are in frame from base 1.